Listed here is a single T cell receptor (beta chain). Its antigen is as yet unknown. V lost 2 bases to trimming and J lost 1 base, with 6 bases between them. There are 14 residues in the CDR3. Germline CDR1 reads SGHVS; CDR2 reads FNYEAQ. TCRdb independently ran MiXCR on the 5' RACE reads; one entry per CDR3 protein. The sample yields 95,000 to 120,000 distinct CDR3 sequences, 22% seen once. These data belong to a study of T-cell memory formation after mild COVID-19. Study at large: Most TCR clusters belonged to a single donor.

Study findings and constraints: Several responding clones turned up in pre-infection memory, indicating that cross-reactive memory may have taken part. Chiefly within CM and EM were the contracting CD4+ clones; CD8+ ones were within EMRA.

This chain joins TRBV7-6 and TRBJ2-1; D gene ambiguous. The receptor was derived from a man younger than 35 who had mild COVID-19 (a few samples of this study predate the infection). Cell type and time point are not known. Sequencing was done on a sample of PBMCs or a T cell subset sorted from them (not recorded which). CDR3: CASSLRVSYNEQFF. The CDR3 bases are TGTGCCAGCAGCTTACGGGTTTCCTACAATGAGCAGTTCTTC.